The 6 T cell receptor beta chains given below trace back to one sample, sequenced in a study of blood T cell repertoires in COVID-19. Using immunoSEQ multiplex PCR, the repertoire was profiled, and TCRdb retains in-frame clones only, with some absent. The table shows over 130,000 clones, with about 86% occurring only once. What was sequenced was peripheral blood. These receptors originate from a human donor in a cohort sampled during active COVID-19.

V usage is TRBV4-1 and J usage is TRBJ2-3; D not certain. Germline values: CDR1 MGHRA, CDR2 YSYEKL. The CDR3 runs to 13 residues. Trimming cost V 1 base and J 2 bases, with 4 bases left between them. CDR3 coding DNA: TGCGCCAGCAGCCAAGTATCCACAGATACGCAGTATTTT. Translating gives CASSQVSTDTQYF.

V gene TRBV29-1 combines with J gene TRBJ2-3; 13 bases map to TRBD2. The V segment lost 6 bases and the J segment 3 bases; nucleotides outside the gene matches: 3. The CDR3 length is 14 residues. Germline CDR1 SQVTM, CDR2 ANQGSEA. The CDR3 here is CSVGLAGRTDTQYF. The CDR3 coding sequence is TGCAGCGTGGGACTAGCGGGGAGGACAGATACGCAGTATTTT.

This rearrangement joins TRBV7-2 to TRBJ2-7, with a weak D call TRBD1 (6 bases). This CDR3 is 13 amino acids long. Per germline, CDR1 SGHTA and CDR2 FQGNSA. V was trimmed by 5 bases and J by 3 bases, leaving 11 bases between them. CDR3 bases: TGTGCCAGCAGCCGAGGGACACTCTACGAGCAGTACTTC. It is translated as CASSRGTLYEQYF.

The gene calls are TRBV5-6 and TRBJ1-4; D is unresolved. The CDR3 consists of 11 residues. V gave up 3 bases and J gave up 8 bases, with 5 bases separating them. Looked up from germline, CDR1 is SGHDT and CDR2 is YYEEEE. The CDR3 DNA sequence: TGTGCCAGCAGCTACCGGGAAAAACTGTTTTTT. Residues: CASSYREKLFF.

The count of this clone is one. Written as DNA, the CDR3 is TGTGCCAGCAGTGACTCAGGGGCCGGGACAGATACGCAGTATTTT. This sequence encodes CASSDSGAGTDTQYF. The genes are TRBV6-4 and TRBJ2-3, with D perhaps matching TRBD1 (5 bases). This CDR3 has 15 amino acids. Germline lookup yields CDR1 MRHNA and CDR2 SNTAGT. Trimming shortened V by 0 bases and J by 3 bases, and 10 bases separated the two germline ends.

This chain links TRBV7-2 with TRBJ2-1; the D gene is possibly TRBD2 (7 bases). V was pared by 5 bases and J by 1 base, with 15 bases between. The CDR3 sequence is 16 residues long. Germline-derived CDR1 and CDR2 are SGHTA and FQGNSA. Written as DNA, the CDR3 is TGTGCCAGCAGCCAAATAGGGGGGGCGTCCTACAATGAGCAGTTCTTC. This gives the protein CASSQIGGASYNEQFF.